A few counts support the clone carrying this TCR beta chain. Antigen unknown. This specimen comes from a study of cytotoxic CD8 clonotypes in ibrutinib-treated CLL. Measured with immunoSEQ multiplex PCR; TCRdb has only the in-frame clones, and not every one. The table includes 60,000 to 75,000 clones, around nine tenths detected once. Findings and caveats of the study: Contraction or stability on treatment was seen for public clonotypes, which were uncommon.

Trimming shortened V by 2 bases and J by 0 bases, and 5 bases separated the two germline ends. This CDR3 region has 15 residues. From germline, CDR1 is MNHNS and CDR2 SASEGT. The rearrangement links TRBV6-1 to TRBJ2-6; D is unclear. The origin of this receptor is a human donor with chronic lymphocytic leukemia. Source: PBMCs, taken after 12 months of ibrutinib treatment. This CDR3 reads CASSETSSGANVLTF. Written as DNA, the CDR3 is TGTGCCAGCAGTGAAACGAGCTCTGGGGCCAACGTCCTGACTTTC.